This is a list of T cell receptor beta chains from one sample in a study of human T cells and chemical hapten exposure. TCRdb redid the calling of the RACE reads with MiXCR, one entry per CDR3 protein. The table has 40,000 to 65,000 distinct CDR3 sequences, about 10% seen once. This specimen consisted of whole blood, obtained in connection with sensitization to the hapten diphenylcyclopropenone (DPC). These receptors originate from a middle-aged woman with alopecia areata. Some clones in this sample may be carry-over from other donors' samples. Each CDR3 is given with its conserved first and last residue. The D gene is left open where the match is weak. Only some rows state a clone size, as once, few, many or a class for expanded clones.

few TRBJ1-4 TRBV12-3/TRBV12-4 TRBD1 CASRRQGLEEKLFF TGTGCCAGCAGGCGACAGGGGTTGGAGGAAAAACTGTTTTTT
- TRBJ2-5 TRBV28 - CASSGGGPETQYF TGTGCCAGCAGTGGTGGCGGACCAGAGACCCAGTACTTC
few TRBJ1-5 TRBV12-3/TRBV12-4 - CASSFMGREQPQHF TGTGCCAGCAGTTTTATGGGGCGTGAGCAGCCCCAGCATTTT
many TRBJ2-3 TRBV21-1 - CASSTTDTQYF TGTGCCAGCAGCACCACAGATACGCAGTATTTT
- TRBJ1-2 TRBV7-2 - CASSLDQGTNYGYTF TGTGCCAGCAGCTTAGATCAGGGGACTAACTATGGCTACACCTTC
many TRBJ2-1 TRBV28 TRBD2 CASSLRGSGGANEQFF TGTGCCAGCAGTTTAAGGGGTAGCGGGGGTGCCAATGAGCAGTTCTTC
few TRBJ2-7 TRBV28 - CASSLSHSYEQYF TGTGCCAGCAGTTTATCCCACTCCTACGAGCAGTACTTC
- TRBJ2-1 TRBV18 TRBD2 CASSPGAGRVDEQFF TGTGCCAGCTCACCAGGGGCAGGGAGGGTCGATGAGCAGTTCTTC
many TRBJ1-2 TRBV6-1 - CASSEAGGARPNYGYTF TGTGCCAGCAGTGAAGCGGGGGGGGCGAGACCTAACTATGGCTACACCTTC
- TRBJ1-1 TRBV30 - CAWSKTEAFF TGTGCCTGGAGTAAGACTGAAGCTTTCTTT
- TRBJ2-7 TRBV6-2/TRBV6-3 - CASSRNLGPYEQYF TGTGCCAGCAGTCGCAACTTAGGCCCATACGAGCAGTACTTC
many TRBJ1-1 TRBV11-3 - CASSFRGLGSTGTEAFF TGTGCCAGCAGCTTCAGAGGGTTGGGGAGCACGGGAACTGAAGCTTTCTTT
many TRBJ2-5 TRBV23-1 - CASRLPRARETQYF TGCGCCAGCAGGTTGCCCCGGGCTAGAGAGACCCAGTACTTC
- TRBJ2-7 TRBV28 TRBD2 CASRAGGNHEQYF TGTGCCAGTCGAGCGGGGGGAAACCACGAGCAGTACTTC
- TRBJ1-6 TRBV5-5 - CASSLYHGRSNSPLHF TGTGCCAGCAGCCTTTACCATGGGCGATCCAATTCACCCCTCCACTTT